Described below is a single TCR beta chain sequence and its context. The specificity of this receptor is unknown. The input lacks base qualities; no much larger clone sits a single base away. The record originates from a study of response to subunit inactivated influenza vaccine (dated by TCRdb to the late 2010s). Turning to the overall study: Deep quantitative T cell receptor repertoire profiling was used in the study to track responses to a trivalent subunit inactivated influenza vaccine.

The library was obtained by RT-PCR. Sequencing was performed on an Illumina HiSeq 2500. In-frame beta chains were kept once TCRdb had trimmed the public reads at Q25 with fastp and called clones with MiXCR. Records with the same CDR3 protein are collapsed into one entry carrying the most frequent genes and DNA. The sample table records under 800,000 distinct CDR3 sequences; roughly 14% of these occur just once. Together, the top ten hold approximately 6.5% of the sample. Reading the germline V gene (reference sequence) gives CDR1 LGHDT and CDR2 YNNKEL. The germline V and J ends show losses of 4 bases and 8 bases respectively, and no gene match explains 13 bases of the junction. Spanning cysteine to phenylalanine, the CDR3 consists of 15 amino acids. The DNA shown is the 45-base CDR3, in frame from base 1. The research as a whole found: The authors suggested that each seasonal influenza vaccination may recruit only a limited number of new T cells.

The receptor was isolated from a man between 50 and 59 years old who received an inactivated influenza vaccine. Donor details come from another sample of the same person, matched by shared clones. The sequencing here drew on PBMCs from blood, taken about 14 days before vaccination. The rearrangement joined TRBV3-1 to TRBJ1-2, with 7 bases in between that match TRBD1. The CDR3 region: CASSPVWDSGKGYTF. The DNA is TGTGCCAGCAGCCCAGTTTGGGACAGTGGAAAAGGCTACACCTTC.